This T cell receptor (beta chain) was captured by sequencing in a study of shared clonotypes between healthy human individuals. CDR1 SQVTM and CDR2 ANQGSEA come from the germline V gene. This CDR3 comprises 14 residues. V was shortened by 5 bases and J by 3 bases, with 11 bases between the two germline ends. Assay: immunoSEQ multiplex PCR; the TCRdb copy retains only in-frame clones and omits some. The table records a few million clones, approximately 90% of them present only once. The study, taken as a whole, reports: A small donor pool kept down the genetic and exposure-history diversity that was represented.

With regard to this clone: Its antigen is as yet unknown.

The chain links TRBV29-1 to TRBJ2-6, with D uncertain. Sequenced input: naive CD4+ T cells sorted from blood. Regarding subset: CD45RA+ positively selected. This TCR was sampled from a man between 18 and 35 years old in good health. CDR3 DNA sequence: TGCAGCGTTCTGGTAGTTCGTGGGGCCAACGTCCTGACTTTC. Amino acid sequence: CSVLVVRGANVLTF.